These 2 T cell receptor beta chains share one sample of origin, sequenced in a study of cytomegalovirus exposure and HLA in healthy donors. Sequenced by immunoSEQ multiplex PCR; TCRdb stores in-frame clones only, minus some. This sample carries a few hundred thousand clones, 90% of them seen once, and the ten largest clones take 3.1%. Sequenced input: PBMCs. Every receptor here comes from a woman under 40 in good health and CMV-seronegative.

This clone was detected once. Here the CDR3 reads CASSPTPPGAEAFF. The CDR3 DNA reads as TGTGCCAGCAGTCCAACCCCCCCCGGGGCTGAAGCTTTCTTT. V and J are TRBV27 and TRBJ1-1, with D hard to call. Between the trimmed V and J ends, which lost 5 bases and 6 bases, there was a span of 16 bases. The CDR3 spans 14 residues. The V gene's germline CDR1 is MNHEY and CDR2 SMNVEV (reference sequence).

This chain connects TRBV6-1 to TRBJ2-5, with 10 bases aligning to TRBD2. In germline, CDR1 is MNHNS, CDR2 SASEGT. J lost 5 bases, V lost 6 bases, and 9 bases had no gene match. The CDR3 spans 15 residues. CDR3 DNA sequence: TGTGCCAGCAGAGGTAGCGGGAGGATTCGGGAGACCCAGTACTTC. Residues: CASRGSGRIRETQYF.